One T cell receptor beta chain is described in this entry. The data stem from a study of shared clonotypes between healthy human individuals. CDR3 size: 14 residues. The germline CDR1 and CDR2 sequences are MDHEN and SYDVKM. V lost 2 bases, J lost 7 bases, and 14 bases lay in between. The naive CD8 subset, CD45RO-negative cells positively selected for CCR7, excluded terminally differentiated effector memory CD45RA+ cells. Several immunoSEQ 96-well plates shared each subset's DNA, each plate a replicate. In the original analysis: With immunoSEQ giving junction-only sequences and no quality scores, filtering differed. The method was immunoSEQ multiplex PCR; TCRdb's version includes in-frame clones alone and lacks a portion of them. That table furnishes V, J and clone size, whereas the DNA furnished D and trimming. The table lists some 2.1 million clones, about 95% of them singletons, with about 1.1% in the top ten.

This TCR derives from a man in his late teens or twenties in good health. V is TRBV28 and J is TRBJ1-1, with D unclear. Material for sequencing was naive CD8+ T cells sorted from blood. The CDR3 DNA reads TGTGCCAGCAGTTTAACCGGGGTTGTGGGTGAAGCTTTCTTT. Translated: CASSLTGVVGEAFF.